This TCR beta chain was recorded in a study of identical twins. The sample holds a few counts of this clonotype. Germline V gene sequence: CDR1 LGHNA, CDR2 YNFKEQ. The V gene end was trimmed by 1 base and the J gene end by 4 bases; junction bases not matched to a gene: 3. This CDR3 has 15 amino acids. TCRdb re-called the 5' RACE reads with MiXCR, one entry per CDR3 protein. The sample has hundreds of thousands of distinct CDR3 sequences, 9% to 15% seen once. The same specimen was also included in a second study, on yellow fever vaccine responses in identical twins.

This chain connects TRBV4-2 to TRBJ2-3; 9 bases map to TRBD2. Sequencing was performed on PBMCs. This sequence originates from a woman aged 18-30 years in good health. CDR3 in amino acids: CASSQGLADPDTQYF. The CDR3, as DNA: TGTGCCAGCAGCCAAGGACTAGCGGACCCAGATACGCAGTATTTT.